One sample yielded the 7 T cell receptor beta chains listed below, sequenced in a study of early T cells in non-severe SARS-CoV-2 infection. TCRdb reanalysed the 5' RACE reads using MiXCR and keeps one entry per CDR3 protein. The sample gives roughly 23,000 distinct CDR3 sequences, 5% to 6% of which show up once; 13% to 15% is in the top ten. The sample here was whole blood, taken at baseline. The receptor set was obtained from an adult who was a healthcare worker with PCR-confirmed SARS-CoV-2 infection or an uninfected control (not recorded which).

This clonotype has a handful of counts. V usage is TRBV11-2 and J usage is TRBJ1-2, with 9 bases aligning to TRBD1. CDR3 length equals 15 residues. CDR1 SGHAT and CDR2 FQNNGV come from the germline V gene. J gave up 8 bases and V 5 bases, and 12 bases lay outside the gene matches. The CDR3 reads CASSPPGTGTAGYTF. CDR3 DNA sequence: TGTGCCAGCAGCCCCCCCGGGACAGGGACGGCGGGCTACACCTTC.

In this sample, this clonotype turned up a few times. This sequence joins TRBV10-3 and TRBJ2-7, with D maybe TRBD2 (5 bases). This CDR3 has 11 residues. V lost 8 bases, J lost 4 bases, and 9 bases lay in between. CDR1 and CDR2 (germline): ENHRY, SYGVKD. The chain's CDR3 is CAIGGNYEQYF. In DNA, the CDR3 is TGTGCCATCGGAGGTAATTACGAGCAGTACTTC.

This clonotype was recorded many times. CDR3 DNA: TGTGCCAGCAGCTTTGGGCAGTACACAGATACGCAGTATTTT. Its translation is CASSFGQYTDTQYF. The chain has TRBV7-3 and TRBJ2-3, with D unclear. V lost 3 bases, J lost 2 bases, and 9 bases lay in between. The CDR3 is 14 residues long. Looked up from germline, CDR1 is SGHTA and CDR2 is FQGTGA.

In its sample, this clonotype was seen many times. The V and J genes are TRBV20-1 and TRBJ2-4; D may be TRBD2 (5 bases). This CDR3 is built from 14 residues. CDR1 is DFQATT and CDR2 is SNEGSKA in the germline V gene (reference sequence). Deletions cut 1 base from V and 6 bases from J, with 13 bases between. This CDR3 is CSARVSLGGNIQYF. In DNA, the CDR3 is TGCAGTGCTAGAGTTAGCCTCGGAGGAAACATTCAGTACTTC.

This clonotype was observed at least ten times. V usage is TRBV6-5 and J usage is TRBJ1-2; D gene uncertain. The V gene's germline CDR1 is MNHEY and CDR2 SVGAGI. This CDR3 has 9 residues. DNA of the CDR3: TGTGCTGGCGACTATGGCTACACCTTC. This sequence encodes CAGDYGYTF.

There are a few counts of this clonotype. V usage is TRBV11-3 and J usage is TRBJ2-3; D is unresolved. CDR3 length: 15 residues. Trimming cost V 3 bases and J 4 bases, with 14 bases left between them. Looked up from germline, CDR1 is SGHNT and CDR2 is YENEEA. DNA of the CDR3: TGTGCCAGCAGCTTCCGGGCGCCCCTCGCAGATACGCAGTATTTT. Translated: CASSFRAPLADTQYF.

This clonotype was seen repeatedly, ten times or more. The J gene is TRBJ1-1, the V gene TRBV7-6, with D possibly being TRBD1 (5 bases). The V gene lost 0 bases and the J gene lost 1 base, with 9 bases spanning the gap. Germline values: CDR1 SGHVS, CDR2 FNYEAQ. The length of the CDR3 is 15 residues. The CDR3 DNA sequence: TGTGCCAGCAGCTTAGCTCCGGGGGGGAACACTGAAGCTTTCTTT. It is translated as CASSLAPGGNTEAFF. The variable domain in full, completed from reference TRBV7-6 and TRBJ1-1, reads GAGVSQSPRYKVTKRGQDVALRCDPISGHVSLYWYRQALGQGPEFLTYFNYEAQQDKSGLPNDRFSAERPEGSISTLTIQRTEQRDSAMYRCASSLAPGGNTEAFFGQGTRLTVV.